A single sample gave rise to the 6 T cell receptor beta chains below, sequenced in a study of T cells in Graves' hyperthyroidism and ophthalmopathy. RNA transcripts gave rise to amplified TCR beta CDR3 regions. TCR CDR3 regions were first amplified by RT-PCR with HTBI primers. TCRdb redid the calling of the multiplex PCR reads with MiXCR, one entry per CDR3 protein. The sample lists around 340,000 distinct CDR3 sequences; about 18% were seen once. Sequencing used blood. These receptors all come from a woman aged 30 to 39 with Graves' hyperthyroidism that later progressed to Graves' ophthalmopathy.

There are many counts of this clonotype. V usage is TRBV5-8 and J usage is TRBJ2-5; 11 bases fit TRBD2. The CDR3 runs 18 residues. Germline trimming cut 4 bases from V and 5 bases from J; bases unmatched to any gene: 16. Germline values: CDR1 SGHTS, CDR2 YDEGEE. CDR3 loop: CASSLGDLAGGPVETQYF. For the CDR3, the DNA is TGTGCCAGCAGCCTGGGTGACTTAGCGGGGGGGCCTGTGGAGACCCAGTACTTC.

In this sample, this clonotype turned up many times. The chain carries TRBV27 and TRBJ1-2; TRBD1 might be the D (5 bases). The germline CDR1 and CDR2 sequences are MNHEY and SMNVEV (reference sequence). The CDR3 has 15 residues. V was shortened by 2 bases and J by 5 bases, with 15 bases between the two germline ends. The CDR3 coding sequence is TGTGCCAGCAGTTTAGACTCTCGAGGGACGTATGGCTACACCTTC. Its protein is CASSLDSRGTYGYTF.

The genes are TRBV20-1 and TRBJ2-5; unclear D gene. Between the trimmed V and J ends, which lost 1 base and 4 bases, there was a span of 10 bases. This CDR3 is built from 13 residues. Germline V gives CDR1 DFQATT, CDR2 SNEGSKA (reference sequence). The CDR3 here is CSARGAVSETQYF. The CDR3 region has the DNA TGCAGTGCTAGAGGGGCTGTTTCAGAGACCCAGTACTTC.

There are many counts of this clonotype. This chain connects TRBV27 to TRBJ1-2; 10 positions match TRBD1. The CDR3 is 14 amino acids. Germline loops: CDR1 MNHEY, CDR2 SMNVEV (reference sequence). Trimming at V came to 8 bases and at J to 8 bases, leaving 11 bases not matched to a gene. The CDR3 spells CASGPGQGMWGYTF. CDR3 DNA sequence: TGTGCCAGCGGGCCGGGACAGGGGATGTGGGGCTACACCTTC.

For this clonotype: Being one base from a much bigger clone, this may be a read error. The V and J genes are TRBV5-1 and TRBJ2-5; unclear D gene. This CDR3 has 13 residues. Germline V gives CDR1 SGHRS, CDR2 YFSETQ. The CDR3 DNA reads TGCGCCAGCGGCTTGTGGGTGCAAGAGACCCAGTACTTC. This gives the protein CASGLWVQETQYF.

Many counts were recorded for this clonotype. The rearrangement links TRBV12-3 or TRBV12-4 to TRBJ2-2, with D perhaps matching TRBD1 (6 bases). Trimming removed 7 bases from V and 6 bases from J, with 12 bases in between. The CDR3 has 13 amino acids. The CDR3 spells CASTVQGSGELFF. CDR3 bases: TGTGCCAGCACCGTACAGGGATCCGGGGAGCTGTTTTTT.